The clone carrying this T cell receptor beta chain was seen just once. What it binds is not known. The assay was immunoSEQ multiplex PCR, and TCRdb's table has in-frame clones only and misses some. The data contain under 150,000 clones, roughly 92% of them singletons. This entry is derived from a study of T cell responses to AZD1222 COVID-19 vaccine. As for the study in general: Recipients boosted at about 4 weeks or about 12 weeks are pooled. Study observations and caveats: Clonal diversity was possibly underestimated; the donors were predominantly white British and more often female. Increased Spike-specific TCR breadth and depth were observed after two AZD1222 doses.

V was pared by 5 bases and J by 8 bases, with 9 bases of the junction left unmatched. Germline assignment: CDR1 MNHEY and CDR2 SVGAGI. CDR3 size: 14 residues. V and J are TRBV6-5 and TRBJ1-2; 9 bases are shared with TRBD1. The clonotype comes from an adult in good health. Sequenced here: peripheral blood, sampled on day 0 of AZD1222 vaccination. The CDR3 nucleotides are TGTGCCAGCAGTCCGGGGACAGGGTATGAGGGCTACACCTTC. This gives the protein CASSPGTGYEGYTF.